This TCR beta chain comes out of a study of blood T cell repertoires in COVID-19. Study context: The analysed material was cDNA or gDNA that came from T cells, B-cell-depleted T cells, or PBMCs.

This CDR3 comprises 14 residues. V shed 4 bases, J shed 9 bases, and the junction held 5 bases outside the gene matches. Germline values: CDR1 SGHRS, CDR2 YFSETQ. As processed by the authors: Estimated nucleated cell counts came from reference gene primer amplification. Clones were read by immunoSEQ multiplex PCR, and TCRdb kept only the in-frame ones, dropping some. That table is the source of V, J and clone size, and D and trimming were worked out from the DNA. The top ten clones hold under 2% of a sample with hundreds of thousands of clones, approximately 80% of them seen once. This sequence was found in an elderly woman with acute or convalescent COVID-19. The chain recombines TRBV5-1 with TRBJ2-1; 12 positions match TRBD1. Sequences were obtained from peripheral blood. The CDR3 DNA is TGCGCCAGCAGCCCGGGACAGGGGGCTATTGAGCAGTTCTTC. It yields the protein CASSPGQGAIEQFF.